The 16 T cell receptor beta chains below all came from one sample that was sequenced in a study of cytomegalovirus exposure and HLA in healthy donors. Sequencing used immunoSEQ multiplex PCR; TCRdb keeps in-frame clones, though not all of them. The data show more than 65,000 clones, with 85% to 95% seen just once and roughly 0.74% held by the top ten. The sample was PBMCs. Every receptor here comes from a young man in good health and CMV-seronegative.

This chain connects TRBV18 to TRBJ2-3; TRBD1 matches at 9 bases. The CDR3 loop spans 16 amino acids. Unmatched junction bases numbered 6, after V lost 0 bases and J lost 5 bases. The V gene's germline CDR1 is KGHSH and CDR2 LQKENI. The CDR3 sequence is CASSPPNRGREDTQYF. CDR3 nucleotides: TGTGCCAGCTCACCACCGAACAGGGGGCGGGAAGATACGCAGTATTTT.

This chain links TRBV13 with TRBJ1-2, with no clear D. This CDR3 is built from 13 residues. Germline lookup yields CDR1 PRHDT and CDR2 FYEKMQ (reference sequence). V lost 0 bases and J 3 bases, leaving 5 bases between the germline ends. CDR3 region: CASSLGRYYGYTF. CDR3 DNA sequence: TGTGCCAGCAGCTTAGGGCGGTACTATGGCTACACCTTC.

The table lists this clone with a few counts. The chain is built from TRBV30 and TRBJ2-7; possible D gene TRBD1, 7 bases. There are 13 residues in the CDR3. The germline V gene encodes CDR1 GTSNPN and CDR2 SVGIG (reference sequence). V lost 5 bases, J lost 5 bases, and 16 bases lay in between. CDR3 amino acids: CAWYQQGRNEQYF. Here the CDR3 DNA reads TGTGCCTGGTACCAACAGGGGAGGAACGAGCAGTACTTC.

The genes are TRBV25-1 and TRBJ2-7; TRBD1 aligns across 9 bases. The length of the CDR3 is 15 residues. V trimming: 4 bases; J trimming: 6 bases; junction bases outside the gene matches: 10. Germline assignment: CDR1 MGHDK and CDR2 SYGVNS. The CDR3 DNA is TGTGCCAGCAGTGCCGCCGGGACAGGGTTATTCGAGCAGTACTTC. Protein product: CASSAAGTGLFEQYF.

For the CDR3, the DNA is TGTGCCAGCAGCTTAGGGCAGAACTATGGCTACACCTTC. Its translation: CASSLGQNYGYTF. The chain has TRBV11-3 and TRBJ1-2; D is uncertain. The germline CDR1 and CDR2 sequences are SGHNT and YENEEA. The CDR3 length is 13 residues. V was pared by 1 base and J by 2 bases, with 5 bases between.

The chain has TRBV11-3 and TRBJ2-2, with TRBD1 matching 7 bases. The junction had 0 bases not matched to a gene; V was cut back by 0 bases and J by 8 bases. Germline assignment: CDR1 SGHNT and CDR2 YENEEA. The CDR3 loop spans 13 amino acids. The CDR3 region has the DNA TGTGCCAGCAGCTTAGAGGACAGGGGGGAGCTGTTTTTT. Protein product: CASSLEDRGELFF.

The chain is built from TRBV6-1 and TRBJ2-5; unclear D gene. Germline V gives CDR1 MNHNS, CDR2 SASEGT. The CDR3 is made up of 15 amino acids. Deletions cut 5 bases from V and 0 bases from J, with 13 bases between. The CDR3 bases are TGTGCCAGCAGTCTAGAGCTAAGTAACCAAGAGACCCAGTACTTC. Protein product: CASSLELSNQETQYF.

The chain is built from TRBV5-6 and TRBJ2-7; 7 positions agree with TRBD1. The CDR3 is 16 amino acids. V lost 0 bases, J lost 2 bases, and 8 bases stayed unmatched. Per the germline V gene, CDR1 is SGHDT and CDR2 is YYEEEE. The CDR3 region has the DNA TGTGCCAGCAGCTTGGCCGTGGGGACAGCGGCCTACGAGCAGTACTTC. Amino acid sequence: CASSLAVGTAAYEQYF. The whole variable domain, remainder taken from reference TRBV5-6 and TRBJ2-7, is DAGVTQSPTHLIKTRGQQVTLRCSPKSGHDTVSWYQQALGQGPQFIFQYYEEEERQRGNFPDRFSGHQFPNYSSELNVNALLLGDSALYLCASSLAVGTAAYEQYFGPGTRLTVT.

The chain carries TRBV25-1 and TRBJ1-5; D unresolved. The CDR3 has 14 residues. CDR1 is MGHDK, CDR2 SYGVNS, per germline. With 1 base removed from V and 3 bases from J, the gap between germline ends came to 7 bases. The CDR3 is CASSESSLNQPQHF. CDR3 DNA: TGTGCCAGCAGTGAATCCTCCCTCAATCAGCCCCAGCATTTT.

The chain is built from TRBV7-2 and TRBJ1-6; no reliable D call. Germline V gene lookup returns CDR1 SGHTA and CDR2 FQGNSA. This CDR3 region has 15 residues. V dropped 3 bases and J dropped 7 bases, with 13 bases sitting between them. CDR3 in amino acids: CASSLRMAVNSPLHF. The CDR3, as DNA: TGTGCCAGCAGCTTGCGGATGGCAGTAAATTCACCCCTCCACTTT.

V and J are TRBV7-9 and TRBJ2-5; 9 nucleotides line up with TRBD2. Germline V gives CDR1 SEHNR, CDR2 FQNEAQ (reference sequence). The CDR3 has 17 amino acids. Unmatched junction bases numbered 9, after V lost 0 bases and J lost 4 bases. This chain's CDR3 is CASSLALGLAFRETQYF. Here the CDR3 DNA reads TGTGCCAGCAGCTTAGCCCTGGGACTAGCATTTAGAGAGACCCAGTACTTC. The whole variable domain, remainder taken from reference TRBV7-9 and TRBJ2-5, is DTGVSQNPRHKITKRGQNVTFRCDPISEHNRLYWYRQTLGQGPEFLTYFQNEAQLEKSRLLSDRFSAERPKGSFSTLEIQRTEQGDSAMYLCASSLALGLAFRETQYFGPGTRLLVL.

The gene calls are TRBV11-3 and TRBJ1-1; D unclear. Trimming removed 4 bases from V and 5 bases from J, with 11 bases in between. Looked up from germline, CDR1 is SGHNT and CDR2 is YENEEA. The CDR3 is 13 residues long. The CDR3 coding sequence is TGTGCCAGCAGCTCGAACAGTGGGACTGAAGCTTTCTTT. This translates into CASSSNSGTEAFF. Combining the CDR3 with reference TRBV11-3 and TRBJ1-1 gives the whole variable domain EAGVVQSPRYKIIEKKQPVAFWCNPISGHNTLYWYLQNLGQGPELLIRYENEEAVDDSQLPKDRFSAERLKGVDSTLKIQPAELGDSAVYLCASSSNSGTEAFFGQGTRLTVV.

The chain joins TRBV4-3 to TRBJ1-2; 7 bases are a match to TRBD1. There are 17 residues in the CDR3. Germline V gene sequence: CDR1 LGHNA, CDR2 YSLEER. With V trimmed by 1 base and J by 6 bases, 14 bases remained unmatched. CDR3 loop: CASSQGGAGDSLNGYTF. The CDR3 bases are TGCGCCAGCAGCCAAGGGGGGGCAGGGGACAGTCTGAATGGCTACACCTTC.

The chain joins TRBV6-1 to TRBJ2-1; D may be TRBD1 (5 bases). V was cut by 8 bases and J by 5 bases, with 7 bases left in between. Germline-derived CDR1 and CDR2 are MNHNS and SASEGT. The CDR3 loop spans 11 amino acids. This CDR3 reads CASGANNEQFF. The CDR3 nucleotides are TGTGCCAGCGGGGCAAACAATGAGCAGTTCTTC.

The chain carries TRBV5-6 and TRBJ2-7, with 8 positions matching TRBD1. The junction had 10 bases not matched to a gene; V was cut back by 3 bases and J by 5 bases. CDR3 length equals 15 residues. Looked up from germline, CDR1 is SGHDT and CDR2 is YYEEEE. In DNA, the CDR3 is TGTGCCAGCAGCTCGGTGGGCAGGGGGCACCACGAGCAGTACTTC. Protein: CASSSVGRGHHEQYF.

The V and J genes are TRBV5-1 and TRBJ2-7; 7 bases align to TRBD1. Germline V gene sequence: CDR1 SGHRS, CDR2 YFSETQ. This CDR3 has 16 residues. The V gene end was trimmed by 4 bases and the J gene end by 3 bases; junction bases not matched to a gene: 13. The CDR3 DNA is TGCGCCAGCAGCCGAGGGACAGTCGGACATTACTACGAGCAGTACTTC. It translates to CASSRGTVGHYYEQYF.